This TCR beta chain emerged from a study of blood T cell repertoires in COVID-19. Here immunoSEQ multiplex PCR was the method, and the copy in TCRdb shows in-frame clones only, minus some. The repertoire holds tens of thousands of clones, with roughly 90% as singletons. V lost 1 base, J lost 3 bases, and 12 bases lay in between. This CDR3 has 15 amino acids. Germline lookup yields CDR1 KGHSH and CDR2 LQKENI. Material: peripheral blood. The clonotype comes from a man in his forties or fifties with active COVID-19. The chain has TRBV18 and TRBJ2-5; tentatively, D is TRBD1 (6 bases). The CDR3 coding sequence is TGTGCCAGCTCACCACAACAACAGGGCGAAGAGACCCAGTACTTC. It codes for CASSPQQQGEETQYF.